Below are 25 T cell receptor beta chains sequenced from a single sample in a study of identical twins. In TCRdb, the 5' RACE reads were re-called with MiXCR into one record per CDR3 protein. Of more than 600,000 distinct CDR3 sequences in the sample, approximately 18% are singletons; the top ten hold around 12%. Another study also made use of these data, one on T cells expressing NK-cell markers.

Sample: PBMCs. Source of these receptors: a woman aged 18-29 years in good health.

The V and J genes are TRBV6-1 and TRBJ1-1; TRBD1 agrees at 7 bases. The germline V gene has CDR1 MNHNS and CDR2 SASEGT. The J segment lost 4 bases and the V segment lost 8 bases, leaving 7 bases of the junction unmatched. CDR3 length: 13 residues. In DNA, the CDR3 is TGTGCCAGCCGTCAGGGGGGGGGCACTGAAGCTTTCTTT. It translates to CASRQGGGTEAFF.

This clonotype was detected a few times. The V call is TRBV20-1, the J call TRBJ1-6; D gene uncertain. V was clipped by 5 bases and J by 9 bases, with 17 bases between them. CDR3 length equals 14 residues. CDR1 and CDR2 from the germline V gene are DFQATT and SNEGSKA (reference sequence). This CDR3 reads CSAPPQPSGSPLHF. The CDR3 nucleotides read TGCAGTGCTCCCCCCCAACCGTCCGGTTCACCCCTCCACTTT.

This clonotype occurred a few times. The chain couples TRBV12-3 or TRBV12-4 to TRBJ2-2, with 14 nucleotides matching TRBD2. This CDR3 comprises 16 residues. Trimming at V came to 0 bases and at J to 9 bases, leaving 3 bases not matched to a gene. The chain's CDR3 is CASSLAGTSGSRELFF. The CDR3 DNA follows: TGTGCCAGCAGTTTAGCAGGGACTAGCGGGAGCCGGGAGCTGTTTTTT.

This chain links TRBV6-1 with TRBJ2-1; 14 bases fit TRBD2. Germline V gives CDR1 MNHNS, CDR2 SASEGT. This CDR3 has 17 residues. Germline trimming cut 5 bases from V and 4 bases from J; bases unmatched to any gene: 7. The CDR3 protein is CASSPRTSGGPYNEQFF. The CDR3 nucleotides are TGTGCCAGCAGTCCCCGGACTAGCGGGGGGCCGTACAATGAGCAGTTCTTC.

This clonotype showed up many times. The chain links TRBV6-5 to TRBJ2-2; TRBD2 matches 10 bases. Germline V gives CDR1 MNHEY, CDR2 SVGAGI. This CDR3 is 16 amino acids long. V was pared by 0 bases and J by 4 bases, with 2 bases of the junction left unmatched. DNA for the CDR3: TGTGCCAGCAGTTACTCTGCTAGCGGGGGCACCGGGGAGCTGTTTTTT. Protein product: CASSYSASGGTGELFF.

This clonotype appeared a few times. An end of the junction does not agree with germline; a read error may underlie this. The chain employs TRBV11-3 and TRBJ1-1, with D unclear. The V gene's germline CDR1 is SGHNT and CDR2 YENEEA. The CDR3 has 15 amino acids. The CDR3: CASSQRQDGNAEAFF. The CDR3 DNA reads as TGTGCCAGCAGCCAGAGGCAGGACGGGAACGCTGAAGCTTTCTTT.

Regarding this clonotype: The germline gene is not matched at one end of the junction; a read error may be the cause. J is TRBJ2-3 and V is TRBV6-1; 7 bases are shared with TRBD2. The CDR3 covers 14 residues. Per the germline V gene, CDR1 is MNHNS and CDR2 is SASEGT. CDR3 in amino acids: CASRAGTYTDTQCF. CDR3 sequence (DNA): TGTGCCAGCCGAGCGGGGACCTACACAGATACGCAGTGTTTT.

V and J are TRBV10-3 and TRBJ2-7, with TRBD2 as a possible D gene (5 bases). V gave up 5 bases and J gave up 1 base, with 15 bases separating them. The length of the CDR3 is 15 residues. In germline, CDR1 is ENHRY, CDR2 SYGVKD. For the CDR3, the DNA is TGTGCCATCAGTCCCCAAGCGGTCCCTTCCTACGAGCAGTACTTC. It codes for CAISPQAVPSYEQYF.

V usage is TRBV5-1 and J usage is TRBJ2-3; no reliable D call. In germline, CDR1 is SGHRS, CDR2 YFSETQ. The CDR3 is 13 residues long. V dropped 2 bases and J dropped 6 bases, with 10 bases sitting between them. The CDR3 reads CASSFQYGDTQYF. CDR3 sequence (DNA): TGCGCCAGCAGCTTTCAATACGGGGATACGCAGTATTTT.

This clonotype was found a few times. The chain carries TRBV20-1 and TRBJ2-3; TRBD2 matches at 8 bases. The CDR3 consists of 13 residues. The germline CDR1 and CDR2 sequences are DFQATT and SNEGSKA (reference sequence). V dropped 6 bases and J dropped 5; count of bases not matched to a gene: 7. CDR3 sequence reads: CSANSGTEDTQYF. The CDR3 nucleotides read TGCAGTGCAAATAGCGGGACGGAAGATACGCAGTATTTT.

The genes are TRBV12-3 or TRBV12-4 and TRBJ2-2; tentatively, D is TRBD2 (5 bases). There are 14 residues in the CDR3. V was clipped by 10 bases and J by 0 bases, with 12 bases between them. CDR3 in DNA: TGTGCCAACCCTAGCCTACCGAACACCGGGGAGCTGTTTTTT. Translating it yields CANPSLPNTGELFF.

This chain connects TRBV20-1 to TRBJ2-5; D tentatively reads TRBD1 or TRBD2 (6 bases each). The CDR3 covers 15 residues. Germline-derived CDR1 and CDR2 are DFQATT and SNEGSKA (reference sequence). Between the trimmed V and J ends, which lost 1 base and 3 bases, there was a span of 15 bases. CDR3 sequence reads: CSARGGAGNEETQYF. In DNA, the CDR3 is TGCAGTGCTAGAGGGGGGGCAGGCAACGAAGAGACCCAGTACTTC.

This clonotype was observed a handful of times. The CDR3 region has the DNA TGTGCCAGCACTGTACAGGGTGAAGCTTTCTTT. The encoded protein is CASTVQGEAFF. The chain couples TRBV6-2 or TRBV6-3 to TRBJ1-1; possible D gene TRBD1, 6 bases. The germline V gene has CDR1 MNHEY and CDR2 SVGEGT. V lost 7 bases to trimming and J lost 7 bases, with 10 bases between them. This CDR3 is 11 amino acids long.

This clonotype was detected only once. The chain links TRBV20-1 to TRBJ2-7; 7 bases agree with TRBD1. The V and J ends lost 6 bases and 4 bases, in that order; junction bases with no gene match: 12. The CDR3 loop spans 14 amino acids. Germline-derived CDR1 and CDR2 are DFQATT and SNEGSKA (reference sequence). This CDR3 reads CSAGPTGRFYEQYF. The CDR3 DNA reads TGCAGTGCAGGACCGACAGGGCGATTTTACGAGCAGTACTTC.

The chain employs TRBV7-2 and TRBJ2-1, with 10 bases lining up with TRBD2. The CDR3 loop spans 15 amino acids. Germline CDR1 SGHTA, CDR2 FQGNSA. Losses at the gene ends were 2 bases for V and 5 bases for J; bases not matched to a gene: 3. The CDR3 is CASSLNLAGDNEQFF. For the CDR3, the DNA is TGTGCCAGCAGCTTAAACCTAGCGGGAGACAATGAGCAGTTCTTC. Full variable domain (missing parts from reference TRBV7-2 and TRBJ2-1): GAGVSQSPSNKVTEKGKDVELRCDPISGHTALYWYRQSLGQGLEFLIYFQGNSAPDKSGLPSDRFSAERTGGSVSTLTIQRTQQEDSAVYLCASSLNLAGDNEQFFGPGTRLTVL.

The chain combines TRBV11-2 with TRBJ2-1; D is perhaps TRBD1 (5 bases). Germline assignment: CDR1 SGHAT and CDR2 FQNNGV. The ends were cut back, 5 bases at V and 9 bases at J, with 20 bases in the middle. The CDR3 has 15 amino acids. CDR3 DNA sequence: TGTGCCAGCAGCCCCTACTGGACGGCTAGGGGTGAGCAGTTCTTC. Protein product: CASSPYWTARGEQFF.

The chain is built from TRBV18 and TRBJ2-2; 10 bases align to TRBD1. The CDR3 runs to 16 residues. CDR1 and CDR2 (germline): KGHSH, LQKENI. V gave up 3 bases and J gave up 0 bases; unmatched junction bases: 1. CDR3 sequence: CASSPGTGANTGELFF. CDR3 coding DNA: TGTGCCAGCTCACCTGGGACAGGGGCGAACACCGGGGAGCTGTTTTTT.

This clonotype was counted only a few times. This rearrangement joins TRBV20-1 to TRBJ2-5, with D perhaps assigned TRBD1 or TRBD2 (6 bases each). V lost 7 bases and J lost 7, with 19 bases in between. This CDR3 region has 13 residues. Germline lookup yields CDR1 DFQATT and CDR2 SNEGSKA (reference sequence). CDR3: CSVPYRGLGTQYF. In nucleotides, the CDR3 is TGCAGTGTGCCATATCGGGGGCTGGGGACCCAGTACTTC.

This clonotype was picked up many times. The rearrangement links TRBV6-5 to TRBJ1-3, with no clear D. The CDR3 runs 12 residues. The germline V gene encodes CDR1 MNHEY and CDR2 SVGAGI. Between the trimmed V and J ends, which lost 6 bases and 3 bases, there was a span of 6 bases. The CDR3 reads CASRTSGNTIYF. CDR3 nucleotides: TGTGCCAGCAGAACTAGTGGAAACACCATATATTTT.

This clonotype was recorded many times. This chain uses TRBV4-3 with TRBJ2-5; D tentatively fits TRBD1 or TRBD2 (6 bases each). Germline V lookup: CDR1 LGHNA, CDR2 YSLEER. This CDR3 is built from 15 residues. V shed 4 bases and J shed 4 bases, with 16 bases lying between them. Here the CDR3 DNA reads TGCGCCAGCAGCCGAACGATAGAGGGGGGAGAGACCCAGTACTTC. It yields the protein CASSRTIEGGETQYF.

The chain has TRBV10-3 and TRBJ1-1; 7 positions agree with TRBD1. This CDR3 contains 16 residues. CDR1 is ENHRY and CDR2 is SYGVKD in the germline V gene. Trimming took 3 bases from V and 5 from J; bases not matched to a gene: 12. DNA for the CDR3: TGTGCCATCAGTGATATTTCCCGGACAGGTAATACTGAAGCTTTCTTT. Its protein product is CAISDISRTGNTEAFF.

There are a few counts of this clonotype. The gene calls are TRBV12-3 or TRBV12-4 and TRBJ2-7; the match to TRBD2 covers 8 bases. CDR3 length: 18 amino acids. The CDR3 here is CTISFPGVTAGVVYEQYF. The CDR3 region has the DNA TGTACCATCAGTTTTCCCGGGGTTACAGCGGGAGTGGTATACGAGCAGTACTTC.

The chain carries TRBV20-1 and TRBJ2-1; 7 bases fit TRBD2. In germline, CDR1 is DFQATT, CDR2 SNEGSKA (reference sequence). This CDR3 has 15 residues. V was pared by 6 bases and J by 4 bases, with 12 bases of the junction left unmatched. In DNA form, the CDR3 reads TGCAGTGCGACCCAACGGGACTACCCGTACAATGAGCAGTTCTTC. It translates to CSATQRDYPYNEQFF.

This clonotype has a handful of counts. The rearrangement uses TRBV20-1 and TRBJ2-2; 7 bases fit TRBD1. CDR1 and CDR2 from the germline V gene are DFQATT and SNEGSKA (reference sequence). CDR3 length: 14 amino acids. J was trimmed by 4 bases and V by 3 bases; bases with no gene match: 5. The CDR3, as DNA: TGCAGTGCTAGTAAACAGGGGATCACCGGGGAGCTGTTTTTT. This translates into CSASKQGITGELFF.

The sample holds a few counts of this clonotype. This chain joins TRBV7-2 and TRBJ2-7, with 7 bases identical to TRBD2. The V gene's germline CDR1 is SGHTA and CDR2 FQGNSA. The CDR3 runs 16 residues. The V gene end was trimmed by 5 bases and the J gene end by 0 bases; junction bases not matched to a gene: 10. In DNA, the CDR3 is TGTGCCAGCAGCCCCCAAAGCGGGGATATCTCCTACGAGCAGTACTTC. Protein product: CASSPQSGDISYEQYF. Complete variable domain (other parts from reference TRBV7-2 and TRBJ2-7): GAGVSQSPSNKVTEKGKDVELRCDPISGHTALYWYRQSLGQGLEFLIYFQGNSAPDKSGLPSDRFSAERTGGSVSTLTIQRTQQEDSAVYLCASSPQSGDISYEQYFGPGTRLTVT.